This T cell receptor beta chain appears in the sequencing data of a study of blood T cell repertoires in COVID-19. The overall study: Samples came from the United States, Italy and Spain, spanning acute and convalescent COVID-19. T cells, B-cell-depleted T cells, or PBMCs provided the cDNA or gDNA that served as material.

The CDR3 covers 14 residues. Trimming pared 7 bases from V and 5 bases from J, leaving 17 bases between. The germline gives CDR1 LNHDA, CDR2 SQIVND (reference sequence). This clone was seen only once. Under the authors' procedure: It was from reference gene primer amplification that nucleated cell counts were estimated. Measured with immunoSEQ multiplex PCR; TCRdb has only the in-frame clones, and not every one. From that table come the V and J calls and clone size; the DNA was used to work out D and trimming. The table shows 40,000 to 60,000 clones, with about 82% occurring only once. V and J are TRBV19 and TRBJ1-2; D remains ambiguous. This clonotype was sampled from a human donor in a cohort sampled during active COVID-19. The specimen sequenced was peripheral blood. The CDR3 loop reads CASTPALGGYGYTF. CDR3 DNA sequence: TGTGCCAGTACTCCGGCCCTGGGAGGGTATGGCTACACCTTC.